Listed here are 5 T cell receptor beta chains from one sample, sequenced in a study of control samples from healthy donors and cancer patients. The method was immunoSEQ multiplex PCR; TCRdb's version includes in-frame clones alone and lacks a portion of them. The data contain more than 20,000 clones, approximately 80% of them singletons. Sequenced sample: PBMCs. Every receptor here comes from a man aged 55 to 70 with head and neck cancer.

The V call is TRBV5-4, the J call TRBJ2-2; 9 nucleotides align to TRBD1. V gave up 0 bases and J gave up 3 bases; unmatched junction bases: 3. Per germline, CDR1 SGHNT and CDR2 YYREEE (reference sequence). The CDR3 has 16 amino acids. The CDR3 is CASSLEQGADTGELFF. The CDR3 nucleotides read TGTGCCAGCAGCTTGGAACAGGGGGCAGACACCGGGGAGCTGTTTTTT.

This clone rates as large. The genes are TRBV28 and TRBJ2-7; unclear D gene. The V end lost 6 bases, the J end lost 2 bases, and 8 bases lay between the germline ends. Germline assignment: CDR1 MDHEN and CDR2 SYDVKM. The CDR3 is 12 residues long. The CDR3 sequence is CASSLITYEQYF. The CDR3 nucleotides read TGTGCCAGCAGCCTGATCACCTACGAGCAGTACTTC.

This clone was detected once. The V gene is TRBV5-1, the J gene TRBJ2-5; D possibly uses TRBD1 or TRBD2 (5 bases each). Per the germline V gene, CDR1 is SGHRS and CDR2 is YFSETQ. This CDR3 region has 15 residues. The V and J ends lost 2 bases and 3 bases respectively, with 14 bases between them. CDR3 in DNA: TGCGCCAGCAGCTTCTCGTCCGGGACGGAAGAGACCCAGTACTTC. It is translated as CASSFSSGTEETQYF.

CDR3 DNA sequence: TGTGCCAGCACTATGACAGGGTCGGATTCACCCCTCCACTTT. Amino acids: CASTMTGSDSPLHF. The chain carries TRBV11-2 and TRBJ1-6; 7 bases map to TRBD1. The ends lost 7 bases at V and 8 bases at J; junction bases unmatched: 8. Germline V gene sequence: CDR1 SGHAT, CDR2 FQNNGV. The CDR3 has 14 amino acids. The whole variable domain, remainder taken from reference TRBV11-2 and TRBJ1-6, is EAGVAQSPRYKIIEKRQSVAFWCNPISGHATLYWYQQILGQGPKLLIQFQNNGVVDDSQLPKDRFSAERLKGVDSTLKIQPAKLEDSAVYLCASTMTGSDSPLHFGNGTRLTVT.

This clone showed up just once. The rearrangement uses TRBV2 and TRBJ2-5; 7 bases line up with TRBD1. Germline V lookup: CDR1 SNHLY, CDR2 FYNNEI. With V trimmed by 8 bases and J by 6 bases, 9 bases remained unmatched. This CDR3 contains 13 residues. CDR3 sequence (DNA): TGTGCCAGCCTAGAGACAGGGCTAAAGACCCAGTACTTC. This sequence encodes CASLETGLKTQYF.